This TCR beta chain was documented in a study of CD8+CD57+ T cells in acquired aplastic anemia. As for the study in general: Sorted cells (CD4+ and CD8+) yielded DNA amounts that averaged 3.2 ug.

The CDR3 adds up to 13 amino acids, both ends counted. The germline V gene has CDR1 SGHTA and CDR2 FQGNSA. According to the study, genomic DNA was the template for TCR beta VDJ and CDR3 profiling. A single record per CDR3 protein comes from TCRdb applying MiXCR to the reads. The data hold about 400,000 distinct CDR3 sequences, with just under 70% observed a single time. A remark on this clonotype: Its specificity is unknown. The DNA is left out, because the CDR3 cannot be placed on it with certainty; the CDR3 is given as TCRdb lists it.

General study findings and limits: Patients and controls were not found to differ significantly in CD8+ Simpson's diversity.

The chain uses TRBV7-2 and TRBJ2-7; TRBD1, the table's D call, was not compared with the DNA. This clonotype was obtained from a human donor in good health, serving as a control. The material sequenced was sorted CD4+, CD8+, or CD8+CD57+ T cells (not recorded which) from PBMCs. CDR3 amino acids: CASSFGPGEEQYF.